These 3 T cell receptor beta chains came from one sample sequenced in a study of metastatic and nonmetastatic thyroid tumors. Before thyroid surgery, none of the patients had received any treatment. Using MiXCR, TCRdb re-called clones from the PCR reads. Seen here are around 12,000 clones, 9% to 13% observed once, and the top ten hold approximately 32%. The sequenced material came from blood. These receptor sequences come from a female donor with papillary thyroid cancer or a benign thyroid nodule (not recorded which). Some clones in this sample may be carry-over from other donors' samples.

To note about this clone: It may be a read error: a sequence one base away is much more abundant. The genes are TRBV7-6 and TRBJ2-5; the D is unclear. In germline, CDR1 is SGHVS, CDR2 FNYEAQ. The CDR3 has 17 amino acids. CDR3 in amino acids: CVSSLAVPGPIQETQYF. The DNA for the CDR3 is TGTGTCAGCAGCTTAGCCGTCCCTGGCCCCATTCAAGAGACCCAGTACTTC.

This chain links TRBV7-3 with TRBJ2-5; D is possibly TRBD2 (5 bases). Germline-derived CDR1 and CDR2 are SGHTA and FQGTGA. V lost 5 bases and J lost 5, with 18 bases in between. The CDR3 is 15 residues long. CDR3 sequence: CASSHLGGRGETQYF. The CDR3 coding sequence is TGTGCCAGCAGCCACCTCGGTGGGAGAGGCGAGACCCAGTACTTC. The full variable domain, rest sourced from reference TRBV7-3 and TRBJ2-5, is GAGVSQTPSNKVTEKGKYVELRCDPISGHTALYWYRQSLGQGPEFLIYFQGTGAADDSGLPNDRFFAVRPEGSVSTLKIQRTERGDSAVYLCASSHLGGRGETQYFGPGTRLLVL.

This clone counts as medium-sized. The V call is TRBV12-3 or TRBV12-4, the J call TRBJ1-1; unclear D gene. CDR3 length: 14 amino acids. V was trimmed by 1 base and J by 2 bases, leaving 8 bases between them. The CDR3 protein is CASSLEPGNTEAFF. CDR3 nucleotides: TGTGCCAGCAGTTTAGAGCCAGGAAACACTGAAGCTTTCTTT.